A selection of T cell receptor beta chains follows, all from one sample in a study of blood T cell repertoires in COVID-19. Here immunoSEQ multiplex PCR was the method, and the copy in TCRdb shows in-frame clones only, minus some. The sample lists roughly 190,000 clones; more than 75% were seen once. The sample was peripheral blood. The receptor set was obtained from a human donor in a cohort sampled during active COVID-19. CDR3s include the opening cysteine and the closing phenylalanine or tryptophan. Fields, in order: clone size, V gene, J gene, D gene, CDR3 protein. A D gene is named only where the DNA matches it firmly. A clone size is listed for some rows: how often the clone was seen (once, few, many), or a class if it is expanded.

abundance: once; v_gene: TRBV9; j_gene: TRBJ2-7; d_gene: TRBD1; CDR3aa: CASSVGDWWGQGYEQYF
abundance: NA; v_gene: TRBV3-1/TRBV3-2; j_gene: TRBJ2-1; d_gene: TRBD2; CDR3aa: CASSHGLAGGANEQFF
abundance: NA; v_gene: TRBV6-2/TRBV6-3; j_gene: TRBJ2-2; d_gene: TRBD1; CDR3aa: CASSRQGGTGELFF
abundance: NA; v_gene: TRBV30; j_gene: TRBJ2-7; d_gene: TRBD2; CDR3aa: CASGLASREQYF
abundance: NA; v_gene: TRBV9; j_gene: TRBJ2-3; d_gene: TRBD2; CDR3aa: CASSVGTSGSGATQYF
abundance: NA; v_gene: TRBV3-1/TRBV3-2; j_gene: TRBJ2-6; d_gene: NA; CDR3aa: CASSRGNSGANVLTF
abundance: NA; v_gene: TRBV5-1; j_gene: TRBJ1-6; d_gene: NA; CDR3aa: CASSLAGRGAPLHF
abundance: NA; v_gene: TRBV19; j_gene: TRBJ1-5; d_gene: TRBD1; CDR3aa: CASSAGGGNQPQHF
abundance: NA; v_gene: TRBV7-9; j_gene: TRBJ1-4; d_gene: NA; CDR3aa: CASSSTRGGEKLFF
abundance: NA; v_gene: TRBV10-1; j_gene: TRBJ2-5; d_gene: TRBD1; CDR3aa: CASGGQGEQETQYF
abundance: NA; v_gene: TRBV3-1/TRBV3-2; j_gene: TRBJ2-2; d_gene: NA; CDR3aa: CASTVYTGELFF
abundance: NA; v_gene: TRBV5-1; j_gene: TRBJ2-7; d_gene: NA; CDR3aa: CASSLGQALYSYEQYF
abundance: NA; v_gene: TRBV5-1; j_gene: TRBJ2-7; d_gene: TRBD1; CDR3aa: CASSLGDRGYEQYF
abundance: NA; v_gene: TRBV6-5; j_gene: TRBJ1-1; d_gene: NA; CDR3aa: CASSYGGGTEAFF
abundance: NA; v_gene: TRBV6-2/TRBV6-3; j_gene: TRBJ2-2; d_gene: TRBD2; CDR3aa: CASSYESGRAGTGELFF
abundance: NA; v_gene: TRBV18; j_gene: TRBJ1-1; d_gene: TRBD1; CDR3aa: CASSPTGQIEAFF
abundance: NA; v_gene: TRBV5-1; j_gene: TRBJ2-7; d_gene: TRBD1; CDR3aa: CASSLARPQGAPYEQYF
abundance: NA; v_gene: TRBV18; j_gene: TRBJ1-1; d_gene: NA; CDR3aa: CASSPLQGDLTEAFF
abundance: NA; v_gene: TRBV27; j_gene: TRBJ2-1; d_gene: NA; CDR3aa: CASSLFFERDLNEQFF
abundance: NA; v_gene: TRBV28; j_gene: TRBJ2-7; d_gene: NA; CDR3aa: CASRPGHPSYEQYF